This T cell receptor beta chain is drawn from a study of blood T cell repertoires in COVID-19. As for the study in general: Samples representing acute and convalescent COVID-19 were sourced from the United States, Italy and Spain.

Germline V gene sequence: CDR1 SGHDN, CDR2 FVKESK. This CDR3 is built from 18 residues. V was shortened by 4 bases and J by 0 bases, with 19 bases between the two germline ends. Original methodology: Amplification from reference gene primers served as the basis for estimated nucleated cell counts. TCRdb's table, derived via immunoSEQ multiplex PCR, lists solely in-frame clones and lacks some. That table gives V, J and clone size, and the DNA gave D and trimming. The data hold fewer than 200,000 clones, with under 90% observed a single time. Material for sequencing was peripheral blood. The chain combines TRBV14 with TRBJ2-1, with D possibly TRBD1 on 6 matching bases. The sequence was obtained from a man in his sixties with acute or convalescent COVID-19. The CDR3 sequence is CASSLLPQDRSSYNEQFF. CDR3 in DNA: TGTGCCAGCAGCCTTTTACCTCAGGACAGAAGCTCCTACAATGAGCAGTTCTTC.